Listed below are T cell receptor beta chains from one sample, sequenced in a study of cytomegalovirus exposure and HLA in healthy donors. The assay was immunoSEQ multiplex PCR, and TCRdb's table has in-frame clones only and misses some. Reported are 50,000 to 70,000 clones; the ten largest clones contain around 3.6%. The sequenced material came from PBMCs. The receptors here all came from a young woman in good health and CMV-seronegative. Each CDR3 is given with its conserved first and last residue. A D gene is named only where the DNA matches it firmly.

D	J	V	CDR3	DNA
TRBD1	TRBJ1-6	TRBV5-6	CASSSAGQGYNSPLHF	TGTGCCAGCAGCTCGGCAGGACAGGGCTATAATTCACCCCTCCACTTT
TRBD2	TRBJ2-7	TRBV5-1	CASSLVVSGSAYEQYF	TGCGCCAGCAGCTTGGTGGTTAGCGGGAGCGCCTACGAGCAGTACTTC
NA	TRBJ2-2	TRBV6-5	CASSYSSSVTGELFF	TGTGCCAGCAGTTACTCGTCTAGCGTCACCGGGGAGCTGTTTTTT
NA	TRBJ2-5	TRBV4-1	CASSQGDRYQETQYF	TGCGCCAGCAGCCAAGGTGACAGGTACCAAGAGACCCAGTACTTC
TRBD2	TRBJ2-1	TRBV2	CASSYSGGADEQFF	TGTGCCAGCAGCTATAGCGGGGGGGCCGATGAGCAGTTCTTC
NA	TRBJ1-6	TRBV6-4	CASSDSTENSPLHF	TGTGCCAGCAGTGACTCAACAGAAAATTCACCCCTCCACTTT
TRBD1	TRBJ1-1	TRBV6-1	CASSERGGVDTEAFF	TGTGCCAGCAGTGAAAGAGGGGGCGTGGACACTGAAGCTTTCTTT
NA	TRBJ2-2	TRBV18	CASSEVMLGEVDTGELFF	TGTGCCAGCTCTGAAGTTATGCTAGGAGAAGTCGACACCGGGGAGCTGTTTTTT
NA	TRBJ1-1	TRBV11-2	CASSLNKGRTSGGAFF	TGTGCCAGCAGCCTTAACAAGGGCAGGACATCGGGGGGAGCTTTCTTT
TRBD1	TRBJ2-3	TRBV7-9	CASSTPGGADTQYF	TGTGCCAGCAGCACCCCAGGGGGCGCGGATACGCAGTATTTT
NA	TRBJ1-1	TRBV6-1	CASKSLRVNTEAFF	TGTGCCAGCAAGTCCCTCCGGGTGAACACTGAAGCTTTCTTT
TRBD1	TRBJ2-7	TRBV5-1	CASSLGDRDYYEQYF	TGCGCCAGCAGCTTGGGGGACAGGGACTACTACGAGCAGTACTTC
TRBD2	TRBJ2-7	TRBV30	CAWGRGGYTYEQYF	TGTGCCTGGGGACGCGGGGGTTATACCTACGAGCAGTACTTC
TRBD1	TRBJ1-6	TRBV30	CAWSDRDRESPLHF	TGTGCCTGGAGTGACCGGGACAGGGAATCACCCCTCCACTTT
TRBD1	TRBJ1-5	TRBV9	CASSVGAGGGQPQHF	TGTGCCAGCAGCGTAGGGGCAGGGGGCGGGCAGCCCCAGCATTTT
TRBD1	TRBJ2-5	TRBV19	CATVGQFQETQYF	TGTGCCACCGTGGGACAGTTCCAAGAGACCCAGTACTTC
TRBD1	TRBJ1-2	TRBV6-1	CASTRQGLGYGYTF	TGTGCCAGCACTCGACAGGGGCTCGGATATGGCTACACCTTC